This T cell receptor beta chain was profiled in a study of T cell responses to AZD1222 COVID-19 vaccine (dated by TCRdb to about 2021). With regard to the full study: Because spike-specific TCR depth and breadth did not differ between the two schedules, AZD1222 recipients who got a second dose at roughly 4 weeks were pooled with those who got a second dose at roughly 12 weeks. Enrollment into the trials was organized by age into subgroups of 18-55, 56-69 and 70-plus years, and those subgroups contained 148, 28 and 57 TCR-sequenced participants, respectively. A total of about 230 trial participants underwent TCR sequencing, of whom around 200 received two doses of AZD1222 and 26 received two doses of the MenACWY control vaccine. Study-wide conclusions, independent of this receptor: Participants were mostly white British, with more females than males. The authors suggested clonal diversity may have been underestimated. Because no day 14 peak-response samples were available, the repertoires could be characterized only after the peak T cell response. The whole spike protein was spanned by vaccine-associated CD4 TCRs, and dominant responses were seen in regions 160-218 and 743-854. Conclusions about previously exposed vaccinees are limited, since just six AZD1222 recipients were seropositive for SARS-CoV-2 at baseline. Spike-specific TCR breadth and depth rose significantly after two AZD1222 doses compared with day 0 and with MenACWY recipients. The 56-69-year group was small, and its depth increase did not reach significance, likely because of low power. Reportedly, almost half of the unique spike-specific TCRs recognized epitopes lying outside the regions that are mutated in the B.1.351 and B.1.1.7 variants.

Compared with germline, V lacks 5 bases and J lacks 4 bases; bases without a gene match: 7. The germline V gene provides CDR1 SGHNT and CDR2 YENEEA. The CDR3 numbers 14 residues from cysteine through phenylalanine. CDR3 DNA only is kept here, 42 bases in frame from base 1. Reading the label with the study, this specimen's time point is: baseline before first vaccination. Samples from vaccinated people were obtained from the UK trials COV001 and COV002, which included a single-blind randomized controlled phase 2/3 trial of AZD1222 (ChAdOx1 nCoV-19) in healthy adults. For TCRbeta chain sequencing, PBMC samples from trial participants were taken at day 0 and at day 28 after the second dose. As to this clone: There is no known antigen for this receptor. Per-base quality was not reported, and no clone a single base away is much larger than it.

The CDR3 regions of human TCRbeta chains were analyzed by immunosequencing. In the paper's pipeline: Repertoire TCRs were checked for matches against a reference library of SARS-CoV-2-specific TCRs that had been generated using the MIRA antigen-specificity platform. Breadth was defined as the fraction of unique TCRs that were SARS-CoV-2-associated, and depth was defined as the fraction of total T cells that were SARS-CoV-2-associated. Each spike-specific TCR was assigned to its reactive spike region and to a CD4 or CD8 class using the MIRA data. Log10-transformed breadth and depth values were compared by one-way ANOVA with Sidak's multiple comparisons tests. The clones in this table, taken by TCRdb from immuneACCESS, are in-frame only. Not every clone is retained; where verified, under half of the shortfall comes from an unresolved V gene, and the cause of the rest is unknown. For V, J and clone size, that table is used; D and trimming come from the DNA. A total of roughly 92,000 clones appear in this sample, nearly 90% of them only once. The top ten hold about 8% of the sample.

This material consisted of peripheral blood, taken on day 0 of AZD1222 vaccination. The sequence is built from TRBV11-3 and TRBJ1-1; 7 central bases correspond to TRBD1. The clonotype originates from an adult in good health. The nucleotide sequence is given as TGTGCCAGCAGCGTGACAGGGCGAAGCACTGAAGCTTTCTTT. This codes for CASSVTGRSTEAFF.